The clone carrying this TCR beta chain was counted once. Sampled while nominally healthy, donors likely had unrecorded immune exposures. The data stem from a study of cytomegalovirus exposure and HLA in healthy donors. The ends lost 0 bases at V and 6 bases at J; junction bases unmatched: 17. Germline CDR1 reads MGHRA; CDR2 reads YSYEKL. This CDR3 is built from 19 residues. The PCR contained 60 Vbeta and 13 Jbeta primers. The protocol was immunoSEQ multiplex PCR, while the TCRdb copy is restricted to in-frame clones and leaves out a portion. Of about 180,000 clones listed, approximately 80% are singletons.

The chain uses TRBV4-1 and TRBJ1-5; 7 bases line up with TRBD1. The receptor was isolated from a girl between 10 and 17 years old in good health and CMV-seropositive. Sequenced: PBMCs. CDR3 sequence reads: CASSQERGRGNIIGQPQHF. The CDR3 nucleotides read TGCGCCAGCAGCCAAGAAAGGGGCAGGGGGAACATTATTGGTCAGCCCCAGCATTTT.